This entry lists 4 T cell receptor beta chains sequenced from one sample in a study of shared clonotypes between healthy human individuals. Assay used: immunoSEQ multiplex PCR; TCRdb lists only in-frame clones, some missing. The sample carries about 120,000 clones, around 73% recorded once. Sample: memory CD8+ T cells sorted from blood. Noted subset: CD45RO+ cells pooled with CCR7-negative TemRA cells. Every receptor here comes from a woman aged 30 to 39 in good health.

Comment on this clone: Other DNA sequences in this specimen translate into the identical CDR3. The chain joins TRBV7-2 to TRBJ2-7; 7 bases map to TRBD2. CDR1 and CDR2 (germline): SGHTA, FQGNSA. V dropped 5 bases and J dropped 0; count of bases not matched to a gene: 4. This CDR3 is 14 amino acids long. CDR3 loop: CASSPQRDSYEQYF. The CDR3 DNA reads TGTGCCAGCAGCCCGCAGCGGGACTCCTACGAGCAGTACTTC.

This chain connects TRBV7-9 to TRBJ1-4, with D possibly being TRBD1 (6 bases). V dropped 5 bases and J dropped 2 bases, with 12 bases sitting between them. The CDR3 extends over 15 amino acids. Germline CDR1 is SEHNR and CDR2 is FQNEAQ (reference sequence). CDR3 nucleotide sequence: TGTGCCAGCAGCCTGAACAGGGATACTAATGAAAAACTGTTTTTT. As protein: CASSLNRDTNEKLFF.

V usage is TRBV6-1 and J usage is TRBJ2-7; the match to TRBD2 covers 8 bases. V shed 7 bases, J shed 5 bases, and the junction held 13 bases outside the gene matches. The CDR3 sequence is 15 residues long. From germline, CDR1 is MNHNS and CDR2 SASEGT. The CDR3 spells CASIQPSSGSNEQYF. CDR3 nucleotides: TGTGCCAGCATTCAACCTTCTAGCGGGTCCAACGAGCAGTACTTC.

V usage is TRBV5-6 and J usage is TRBJ1-1, with D uncertain. The CDR3 consists of 13 residues. Germline V gives CDR1 SGHDT, CDR2 YYEEEE. Trimming cost V 4 bases and J 11 bases, with 18 bases left between them. The CDR3 reads CASSEDGVVDAFF. CDR3 nucleotide sequence: TGTGCCAGCAGCGAGGACGGGGTTGTGGATGCTTTCTTT.